Below, 12 T cell receptor beta chains from the same sample are listed, as sequenced in a study of blood T cell repertoires in COVID-19. Assay: immunoSEQ multiplex PCR; the TCRdb copy retains only in-frame clones and omits some. The sample lists 110,000 or so clones, 85% occurring once. Sequenced sample: peripheral blood. The receptors originated from a human donor in a cohort sampled during active COVID-19.

The chain combines TRBV2 with TRBJ2-7, with TRBD1 identical over 9 bases. With 9 bases clipped from V and 4 bases from J, the junction kept 7 bases outside the gene matches. CDR3 length equals 13 residues. The germline gives CDR1 SNHLY, CDR2 FYNNEI. CDR3 in amino acids: CARQLTGGYEQYF. CDR3 nucleotides: TGTGCCAGACAGTTGACAGGGGGGTACGAGCAGTACTTC.

The CDR3 protein is CASSQARQGNEKLFF. The CDR3 DNA is TGTGCCAGCAGCCAGGCGAGACAGGGGAATGAAAAACTGTTTTTT. The V call is TRBV4-2, the J call TRBJ1-4; 8 bases are shared with TRBD1. The CDR3 is made up of 15 amino acids. Trimming cost V 3 bases and J 5 bases; bases outside gene matches: 5. CDR1 is LGHNA and CDR2 is YNFKEQ in the germline V gene.

J is TRBJ2-7 and V is TRBV5-4; 11 bases match TRBD2. Looked up from germline, CDR1 is SGHNT and CDR2 is YYREEE (reference sequence). The CDR3 is 15 amino acids. V shed 4 bases, J shed 8 bases, and the junction held 11 bases outside the gene matches. The CDR3 DNA is TGTGCCAGCAGCCTCGACCTAGCGGGGGGACAACAGCAGTACTTC. It specifies CASSLDLAGGQQQYF.

The gene calls are TRBV19 and TRBJ1-1, with D possibly TRBD1 on 6 matching bases. Germline V gives CDR1 LNHDA, CDR2 SQIVND (reference sequence). Trimming removed 5 bases at V and 1 base at J, with 11 bases between. CDR3 length: 14 residues. CDR3 loop: CASSSDRKNTEAFF. The DNA for the CDR3 is TGTGCCAGTAGTTCAGACAGGAAGAACACTGAAGCTTTCTTT.

This clone has just one count. V is TRBV25-1 and J is TRBJ1-2, with D possibly matching TRBD1 (6 bases). CDR3 size: 13 residues. Germline-derived CDR1 and CDR2 are MGHDK and SYGVNS. V was trimmed by 7 bases and J by 1 base, leaving 10 bases between them. The CDR3 loop reads CASNGGLNYGYTF. The CDR3 region has the DNA TGTGCCAGCAACGGGGGGCTTAACTATGGCTACACCTTC.

This clone has a single count. This chain links TRBV10-2 with TRBJ2-5, with a weak D call TRBD2 (8 bases). This CDR3 is 19 amino acids long. V was shortened by 4 bases and J by 0 bases, with 24 bases between the two germline ends. Germline V gene lookup returns CDR1 WSHSY and CDR2 SAAADI. The CDR3 DNA reads TGCGCCAGCAGTGGCTCCCTCCAGGGGGGCGGGGGGTACCAAGAGACCCAGTACTTC. Translation gives CASSGSLQGGGGYQETQYF.

This clone was detected once. V and J are TRBV6-5 and TRBJ1-2, with 10 bases matching TRBD1. CDR1 and CDR2 (germline): MNHEY, SVGAGI. This CDR3 comprises 14 residues. J gave up 7 bases and V 6 bases, and 8 bases lay outside the gene matches. The CDR3 DNA sequence: TGTGCCAGCAGGACTCCGGGACAGGGGTTTGGCTACACCTTC. Translation gives CASRTPGQGFGYTF.

This rearrangement joins TRBV30 to TRBJ2-3; 7 positions match TRBD2. With V trimmed by 0 bases and J by 6 bases, 3 bases remained unmatched. CDR1 GTSNPN and CDR2 SVGIG come from the germline V gene (reference sequence). The CDR3 is 13 amino acids. CDR3 DNA: TGTGCCTGGAGTGTTATGGGGGGGGATACGCAGTATTTT. This gives the protein CAWSVMGGDTQYF.

The CDR3 reads CASSPVTTEQYF. CDR3 coding DNA: TGTGCCAGCAGCCCCGTGACTACCGAGCAGTACTTC. The gene calls are TRBV7-2 and TRBJ2-7, with a weak D call TRBD2 (5 bases). Trimming cost V 5 bases and J 6 bases, with 11 bases left between them. CDR1 and CDR2 from the germline V gene are SGHTA and FQGNSA. CDR3 length: 12 amino acids. The full variable domain, completed using reference TRBV7-2 and TRBJ2-7, is GAGVSQSPSNKVTEKGKDVELRCDPISGHTALYWYRQSLGQGLEFLIYFQGNSAPDKSGLPSDRFSAERTGGSVSTLTIQRTQQEDSAVYLCASSPVTTEQYFGPGTRLTVT.

J is TRBJ1-5 and V is TRBV2, with 7 bases lining up with TRBD1. V was clipped by 6 bases and J by 6 bases; unmatched bases: 8. This CDR3 region has 14 residues. From germline, CDR1 is SNHLY and CDR2 FYNNEI. CDR3 sequence: CASRADRVGQPQHF. The CDR3 DNA is TGTGCCAGCAGGGCCGACAGGGTGGGTCAGCCCCAGCATTTT.

This clone was counted a few times. The V call is TRBV6-2 or TRBV6-3, the J call TRBJ1-1; D possibly corresponds to TRBD1 (6 bases). The ends were cut back, 4 bases at V and 4 bases at J, with 10 bases in the middle. CDR1 and CDR2 (germline): MNHEY, SVGEGT. The CDR3 loop spans 13 amino acids. The CDR3: CASSSPGATEAFF. The CDR3 nucleotides read TGTGCCAGCAGTTCACCAGGGGCCACTGAAGCTTTCTTT.

The rearrangement links TRBV6-6 to TRBJ1-4; 7 bases are shared with TRBD1. The J segment lost 7 bases and the V segment lost 6 bases, leaving 5 bases of the junction unmatched. The germline CDR1 and CDR2 sequences are MNHNY and SVGAGI (reference sequence). This CDR3 comprises 13 residues. CDR3 amino acids: CASRFRDSEKLFF. In DNA, the CDR3 is TGTGCCAGCAGATTCCGGGACAGTGAAAAACTGTTTTTT.